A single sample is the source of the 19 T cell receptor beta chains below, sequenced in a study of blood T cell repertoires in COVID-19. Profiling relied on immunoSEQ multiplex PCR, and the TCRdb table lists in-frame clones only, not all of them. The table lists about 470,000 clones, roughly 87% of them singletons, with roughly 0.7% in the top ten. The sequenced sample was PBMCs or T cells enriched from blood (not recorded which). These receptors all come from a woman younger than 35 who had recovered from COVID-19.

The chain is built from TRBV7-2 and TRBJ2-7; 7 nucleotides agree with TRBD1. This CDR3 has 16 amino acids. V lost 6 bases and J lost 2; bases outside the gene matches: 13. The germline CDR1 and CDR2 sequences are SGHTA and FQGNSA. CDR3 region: CASSLTGVGATYEQYF. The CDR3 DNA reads TGTGCCAGCAGTCTAACAGGGGTGGGAGCAACCTACGAGCAGTACTTC.

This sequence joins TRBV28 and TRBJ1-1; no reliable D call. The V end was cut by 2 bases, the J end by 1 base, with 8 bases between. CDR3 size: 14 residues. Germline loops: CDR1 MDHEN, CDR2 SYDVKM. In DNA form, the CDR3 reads TGTGCCAGCAGTTTAATCGGAGCGAACACTGAAGCTTTCTTT. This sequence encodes CASSLIGANTEAFF.

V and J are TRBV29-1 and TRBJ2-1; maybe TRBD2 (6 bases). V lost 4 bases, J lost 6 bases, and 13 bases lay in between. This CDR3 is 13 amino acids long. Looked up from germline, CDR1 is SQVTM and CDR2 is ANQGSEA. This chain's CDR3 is CSVGGTVVNEQFF. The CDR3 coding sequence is TGCAGCGTTGGCGGGACTGTAGTCAATGAGCAGTTCTTC.

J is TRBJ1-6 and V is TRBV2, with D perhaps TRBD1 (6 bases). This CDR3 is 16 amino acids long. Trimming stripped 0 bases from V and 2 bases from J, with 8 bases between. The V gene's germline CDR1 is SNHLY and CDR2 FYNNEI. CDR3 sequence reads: CASSEAGGAYNSPLHF. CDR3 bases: TGTGCCAGCAGTGAAGCAGGGGGGGCCTATAATTCACCCCTCCACTTT. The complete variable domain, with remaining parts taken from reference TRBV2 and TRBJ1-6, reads EPEVTQTPSHQVTQMGQEVILRCVPISNHLYFYWYRQILGQKVEFLVSFYNNEISEKSEIFDDQFSVERPDGSNFTLKIRSTKLEDSAMYFCASSEAGGAYNSPLHFGNGTRLTVT.

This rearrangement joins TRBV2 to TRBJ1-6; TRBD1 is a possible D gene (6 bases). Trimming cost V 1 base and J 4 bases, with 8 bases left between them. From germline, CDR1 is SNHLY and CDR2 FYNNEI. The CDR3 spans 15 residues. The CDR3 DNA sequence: TGTGCCAGCAGTGAAGGGCAGGGGTATAATTCACCCCTCCACTTT. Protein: CASSEGQGYNSPLHF. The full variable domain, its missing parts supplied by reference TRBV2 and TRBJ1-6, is EPEVTQTPSHQVTQMGQEVILRCVPISNHLYFYWYRQILGQKVEFLVSFYNNEISEKSEIFDDQFSVERPDGSNFTLKIRSTKLEDSAMYFCASSEGQGYNSPLHFGNGTRLTVT.

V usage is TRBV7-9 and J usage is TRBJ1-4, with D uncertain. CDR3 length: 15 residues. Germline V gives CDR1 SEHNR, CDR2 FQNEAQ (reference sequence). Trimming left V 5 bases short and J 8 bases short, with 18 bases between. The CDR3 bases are TGTGCCAGCAGCCCACTAGTGGGGAGGAGAGAAAAACTGTTTTTT. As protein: CASSPLVGRREKLFF.

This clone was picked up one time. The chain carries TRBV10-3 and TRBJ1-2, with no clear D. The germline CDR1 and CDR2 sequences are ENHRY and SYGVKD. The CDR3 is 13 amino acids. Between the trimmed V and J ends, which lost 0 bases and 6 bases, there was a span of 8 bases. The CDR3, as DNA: TGTGCCATCAGTGAGTCCGTATTCGATGGCTACACCTTC. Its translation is CAISESVFDGYTF.

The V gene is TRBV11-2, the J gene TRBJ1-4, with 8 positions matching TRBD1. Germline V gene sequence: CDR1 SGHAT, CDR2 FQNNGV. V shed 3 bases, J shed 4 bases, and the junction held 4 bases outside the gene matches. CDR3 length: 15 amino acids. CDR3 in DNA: TGTGCCAGCAGCTTTATCGACAGGGGTAATGAAAAACTGTTTTTT. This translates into CASSFIDRGNEKLFF.

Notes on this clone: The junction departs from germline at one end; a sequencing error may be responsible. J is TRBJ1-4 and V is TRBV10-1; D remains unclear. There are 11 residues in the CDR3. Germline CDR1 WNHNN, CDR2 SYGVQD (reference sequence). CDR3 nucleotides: TGTCCCGTCTTCCGTAATGAAAAACTGTTTTTT. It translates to CPVFRNEKLFF.

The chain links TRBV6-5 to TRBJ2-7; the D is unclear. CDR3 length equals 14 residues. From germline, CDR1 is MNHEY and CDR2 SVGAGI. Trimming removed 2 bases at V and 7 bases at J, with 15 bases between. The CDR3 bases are TGTGCCAGCAGTTACGCGCCAGACTTGTGGGAGCAGTACTTC. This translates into CASSYAPDLWEQYF.

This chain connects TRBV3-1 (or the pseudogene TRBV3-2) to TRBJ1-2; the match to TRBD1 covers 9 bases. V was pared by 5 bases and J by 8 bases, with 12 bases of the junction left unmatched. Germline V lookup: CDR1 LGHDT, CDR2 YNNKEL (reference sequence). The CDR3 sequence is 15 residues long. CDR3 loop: CASSSYRDRARGYTF. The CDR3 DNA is TGTGCCAGCAGCTCCTACCGGGACAGGGCAAGAGGCTACACCTTC.

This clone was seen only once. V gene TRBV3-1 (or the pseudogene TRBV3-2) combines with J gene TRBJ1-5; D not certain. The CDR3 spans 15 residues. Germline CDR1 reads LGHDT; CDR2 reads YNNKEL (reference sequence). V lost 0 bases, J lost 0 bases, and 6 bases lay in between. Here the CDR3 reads CASSQEADSNQPQHF. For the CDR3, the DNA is TGTGCCAGCAGCCAAGAGGCCGATAGCAATCAGCCCCAGCATTTT.

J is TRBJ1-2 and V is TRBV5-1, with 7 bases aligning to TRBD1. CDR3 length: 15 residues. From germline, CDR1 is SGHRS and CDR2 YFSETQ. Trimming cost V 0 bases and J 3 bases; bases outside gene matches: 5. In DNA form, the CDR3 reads TGCGCCAGCAGCTTGGCCGGGACAGCTTACTATGGCTACACCTTC. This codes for CASSLAGTAYYGYTF.

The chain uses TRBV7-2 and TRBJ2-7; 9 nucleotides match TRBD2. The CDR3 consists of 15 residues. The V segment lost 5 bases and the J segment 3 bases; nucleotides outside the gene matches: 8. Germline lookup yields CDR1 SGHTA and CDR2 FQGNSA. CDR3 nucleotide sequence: TGTGCCAGCAGCCCCCAAGCGGGGGGAAGCTACGAGCAGTACTTC. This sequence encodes CASSPQAGGSYEQYF.

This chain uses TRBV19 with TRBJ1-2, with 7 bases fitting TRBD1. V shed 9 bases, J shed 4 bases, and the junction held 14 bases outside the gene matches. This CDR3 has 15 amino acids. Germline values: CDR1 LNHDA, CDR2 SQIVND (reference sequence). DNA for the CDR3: TGTGCCAGACTCTGGGACAGCTCGATTTTCTATGGCTACACCTTC. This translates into CARLWDSSIFYGYTF.

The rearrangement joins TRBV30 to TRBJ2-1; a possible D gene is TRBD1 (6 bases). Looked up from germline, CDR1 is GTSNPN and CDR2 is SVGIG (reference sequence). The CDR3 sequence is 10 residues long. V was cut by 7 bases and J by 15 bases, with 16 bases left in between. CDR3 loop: CASHGARGFF. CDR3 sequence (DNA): TGTGCCTCTCACGGTGCCAGGGGGTTCTTC.

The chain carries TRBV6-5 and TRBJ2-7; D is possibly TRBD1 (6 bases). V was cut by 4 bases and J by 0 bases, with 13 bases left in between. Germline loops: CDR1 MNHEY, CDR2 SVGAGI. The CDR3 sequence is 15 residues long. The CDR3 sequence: CASSLRGHRSYEQYF. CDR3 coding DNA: TGTGCCAGCAGTTTACGGGGACATCGCTCCTACGAGCAGTACTTC.

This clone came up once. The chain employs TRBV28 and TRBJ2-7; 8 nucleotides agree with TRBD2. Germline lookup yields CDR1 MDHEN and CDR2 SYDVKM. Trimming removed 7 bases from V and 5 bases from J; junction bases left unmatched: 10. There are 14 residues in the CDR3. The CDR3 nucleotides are TGTGCCAGCAATGAGCGGGGGCGAGGAGACGAGCAGTACTTC. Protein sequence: CASNERGRGDEQYF.

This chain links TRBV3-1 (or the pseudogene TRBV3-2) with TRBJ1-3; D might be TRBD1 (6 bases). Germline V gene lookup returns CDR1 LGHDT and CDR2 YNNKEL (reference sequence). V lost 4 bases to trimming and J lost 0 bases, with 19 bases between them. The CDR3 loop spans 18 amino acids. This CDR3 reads CASSPNIRGSRSGNTIYF. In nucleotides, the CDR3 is TGTGCCAGCAGCCCGAACATAAGGGGGTCCCGCTCTGGAAACACCATATATTTT.